This TCR beta chain was sequenced in a study of OX40 agonist ivuxolimab in advanced cancers. In the study overall: Ivuxolimab was an agonistic, fully human IgG2 monoclonal antibody directed against OX40 (CD134), a costimulatory receptor. Intravenous ivuxolimab was administered to patients every 2 weeks at six dose levels: 0.01, 0.1, 0.3, 1.5, 3 and 10 mg/kg. Prior anti-PD-1, anti-PD-L1 or anti-CTLA-4 therapy was permitted, and approximately 41% of dose-escalation patients had received checkpoint inhibitors. The dose-escalation cohort was roughly 87% male with a mean age of about 60 years, ranging from roughly 20 to 80. The purpose of peripheral TCRbeta sequencing was to test whether ivuxolimab changed TCR sequence diversity and led to clonal T-cell expansion. The paper describes the monotherapy dose-escalation part (N of about 52 patients) of the phase I trial of ivuxolimab. Of the approximately 54 dose-escalation patients, hepatocellular carcinoma was present in some 19, melanoma in approximately 15, renal cell carcinoma in 9 and head and neck cancer in 9. Partial responses occurred in three dose-escalation patients: two with cutaneous melanoma and one with hepatocellular carcinoma. Findings and caveats that apply to the study as a whole: Clonal expansion of both CD4+ and CD8+ blood T cells was observed from baseline to week 6 at doses 0.1 to 3.0 mg/kg. Low levels of normalized T-cell clonal expansion were also shown by some nonresponding patients. In the 0.1-3.0 mg/kg groups, partial responders had among the lowest normalized peripheral clonal expansion, particularly in CD8+ T cells. After ivuxolimab, expanded clones were on average more numerous among CD8+ T cells than among CD4+ T cells. The antigen specificity of the clonally expanded peripheral T cells was not determined.

The trial excluded patients who had a history of autoimmune disease or who were on systemic immunosuppression. Peripheral blood for TCR sequencing was collected from all dose cohorts at baseline, on cycle 4 day 1, and on cycle 7 day 1. Samples were obtained from an open-label, multicenter, first-in-human phase I dose-escalation trial of ivuxolimab. The trial enrolled adults with locally advanced or metastatic head and neck squamous cell, hepatocellular, melanoma or renal cell carcinoma. CD4+ and CD8+ T cells were sorted separately from peripheral blood before TCR sequencing. Deletion took 8 bases off V and 0 bases off J, with a span of 11 bases between the germline ends. Per the germline V gene, MNHEY is the CDR1 and SVGAGI is the CDR2. Reading from cysteine to phenylalanine, the CDR3 counts 14 amino acids. Only the CDR3 DNA stays, 42 bases, in frame from base 1. To sequence the TCRbeta CDR3 region, genomic DNA was isolated from the sorted cells. TCRbeta CDR3 regions were sequenced using the immunoSEQ Assay. TCRdb's version of the immuneACCESS table is confined to in-frame rearrangements and falls short of the full clone set. An unresolved V gene accounts for under half of the shortfall where checked; the remainder is of unknown origin. Within this sample are tens of thousands of clones, with about 80% of them counted one time only. Less than 3% of the sample rests with the top ten.

About this clone: The clone's antigen remains unknown. No clone much larger than this one lies a single base away; base qualities are absent.

The rearranged chain carries TRBV6-5 and TRBJ2-4, and perhaps TRBD2 as D gene, on 6 matching bases. The TCR originated in an adult with an advanced solid tumor such as melanoma, head and neck, liver or kidney cancer. Sequences were derived from CD4+ or CD8+ T cells sorted from blood, sampled in a trial of the OX40 agonist ivuxolimab. CDR3 region: CASARGLAKNIQYF. The DNA is as follows: TGTGCCAGCGCCCGGGGGTTAGCCAAAAACATTCAGTACTTC.